Listed below are T cell receptor beta chains from one sample, sequenced in a study of blood T cell repertoires in COVID-19. Generated by immunoSEQ multiplex PCR, the TCRdb table keeps only in-frame clones and is missing some. The sample holds 31,000 or so clones, 85% to 90% seen once. Sequencing used peripheral blood. These receptors all stem from a man at least 80 years old with acute or convalescent COVID-19. Both conserved end residues are part of each CDR3. Each record gives: V gene, CDR3 protein.

TRBV27 | CASSKSRGSPQETQYF
TRBV5-1 | CASSRNSDRGGTGELFF
TRBV6-5 | CASSYSNTGWSYEQYF
TRBV27 | CASKQWGEMNTEAFF
TRBV5-1 | CASSLEGERSTEAFF
TRBV5-1 | CASSFVGAGTEAFF
TRBV29-1 | CSALAGGSYNEQFF
TRBV30 | CAWSYRDRDTGELFF
TRBV7-2 | CASSLDRDVNQPQHF
TRBV6-5 | CASIIVQGLGQPQHF
TRBV18 | CASSPFRGRGKDTGELFF
TRBV18 | CASSPPRRGLVITEAFF
TRBV15 | CATSRVGGAGEKLFF
TRBV7-9 | CASSPGQGNSDTQYF
TRBV18 | CASSPGRPNYGYTF
TRBV28 | CASSGQGANDYGYTF
TRBV10-2 | CASSGTSGTMYQETQYF
TRBV4-1 | CASSQGLLAKNIQYF
TRBV2 | CASGGQITDTQYF
TRBV6-1 | CASSDRGVGYTF
TRBV5-1 | CASSLVAGGEIIGTQYF
TRBV14 | CASSSSGGSQYF
TRBV5-1 | CASSLGSNEQFF
TRBV19 | CASSIGHRQDEQYF
TRBV18 | CASSPPGIHSGNTIYF
TRBV5-1 | CASSRLGDYGYTF
TRBV6-5 | CAITTVMNTEAFF
TRBV7-9 | CASSLMGGSNYGYTF
TRBV5-4 | CASSLPGVPYEQYF
TRBV28 | CASSPRTGNTDTQYF
TRBV5-8 | CASSLELGGSYEQYF
TRBV5-4 | CASSSDLDRARTEAFF
TRBV21-1 | CASSKLPRPRSRNQPQHF
TRBV5-1 | CASSPLGQGLGFF
TRBV6-5 | CASSLAGGTDTQYF
TRBV19 | CASSTLGQGKTYEQYF
TRBV19 | CASSDIRRGLKGYTF
TRBV16 | CASASNGDTEAFF
TRBV2 | CASSAQGQSSYNEQFF
TRBV28 | CASRLGPGGANEKLFF
TRBV7-9 | CASSSGLAGFTDTQYF
TRBV6-5 | CATTNRLGAGELFF
TRBV6-1 | CASSEPRDIPNTEAFF
TRBV20-1 | CSVTDRGLYTF
TRBV5-1 | CASSLEVGMSYGYTF
TRBV5-5 | CASSYRDRETYEQYF
TRBV6-5 | CASSYSNAGRGYTF
TRBV6-5 | CASSDGWDRGGEAFF
TRBV4-1 | CASSQPGQVYGYTF
TRBV6-4 | CASSTSGTDTGELFF
TRBV6-1 | CASSQGLAGGWETQYF
TRBV5-4 | CASSSLTGGGNYYGYTF
TRBV28 | CASSSLGTGKGELFF
TRBV4-1 | CASSQTGVDTGELFF
TRBV5-4 | CASSLGVAGPVDTQYF
TRBV28 | CASSSGQWTEAFF
TRBV28 | CASSSGQGSTEAFF
TRBV12-5 | CASGLLGGPTDTQYF
TRBV3-1/TRBV3-2 | CASSQEIGVRGTDTQYF